These 21 T cell receptor beta chains share one sample of origin, sequenced in a study of cytomegalovirus exposure and HLA in healthy donors. Primers for the PCR totalled 60 Vbeta and 13 Jbeta. Using immunoSEQ multiplex PCR, the repertoire was profiled, and TCRdb retains in-frame clones only, with some absent. The sample consists of under 130,000 clones, over 75% of them appearing once. The sample comprised PBMCs. These TCRs come from a man aged 25 to 45 in good health and CMV-seropositive.

This clone has more than one count but fewer than ten. V gene TRBV19 combines with J gene TRBJ1-3; D not certain. Trimming stripped 5 bases from V and 6 bases from J, with 8 bases between. Germline-derived CDR1 and CDR2 are LNHDA and SQIVND (reference sequence). This CDR3 spans 12 amino acids. CDR3 region: CASSQNSNTIYF. The CDR3 DNA is TGTGCCAGTAGTCAAAACTCAAACACCATATATTTT.

On this clone itself: Additional DNA sequences in this sample encode the identical CDR3. The chain combines TRBV18 with TRBJ2-5; TRBD2 matches at 7 bases. The CDR3 extends over 12 amino acids. V gave up 3 bases and J gave up 5 bases; unmatched junction bases: 0. From germline, CDR1 is KGHSH and CDR2 LQKENI. The CDR3 region has the DNA TGTGCCAGCTCACCCGGGGGGGAGACCCAGTACTTC. This translates into CASSPGGETQYF.

The chain links TRBV11-3 to TRBJ1-1; TRBD1 is a possible D gene (5 bases). The CDR3 sequence is 15 residues long. Deletions cut 2 bases from V and 4 bases from J, with 14 bases between. The germline V gene has CDR1 SGHNT and CDR2 YENEEA. CDR3 sequence: CASSLQGGDSTEAFF. The CDR3, as DNA: TGTGCCAGCAGCTTACAGGGAGGGGATAGCACTGAAGCTTTCTTT. Drawing the rest from reference TRBV11-3 and TRBJ1-1, the complete variable domain is EAGVVQSPRYKIIEKKQPVAFWCNPISGHNTLYWYLQNLGQGPELLIRYENEEAVDDSQLPKDRFSAERLKGVDSTLKIQPAELGDSAVYLCASSLQGGDSTEAFFGQGTRLTVV.

V gene TRBV2 combines with J gene TRBJ2-7, with D tentatively TRBD2 (6 bases). Germline lookup yields CDR1 SNHLY and CDR2 FYNNEI. This CDR3 is 14 amino acids long. V gave up 5 bases and J gave up 7 bases, with 18 bases separating them. CDR3 protein: CASSTGRGIGEQYF. The DNA of the CDR3 is TGTGCCAGCAGTACCGGGAGAGGGATAGGGGAGCAGTACTTC.

The gene calls are TRBV5-1 and TRBJ1-2; D unresolved. This CDR3 region has 15 residues. The V end lost 1 base, the J end lost 3 bases, and 13 bases lay between the germline ends. CDR1 and CDR2 (germline): SGHRS, YFSETQ. CDR3 amino acids: CASSLTSLGDYGYTF. In DNA, the CDR3 is TGCGCCAGCAGCTTGACGAGTTTGGGAGACTATGGCTACACCTTC.

This clone was observed once. V usage is TRBV5-6 and J usage is TRBJ1-1; possible D gene TRBD1, 5 bases. V lost 0 bases and J 8 bases, leaving 14 bases between the germline ends. Germline CDR1 and CDR2: SGHDT and YYEEEE. The CDR3 runs to 14 residues. The CDR3 DNA follows: TGTGCCAGCAGCTTGGATCTTGGAGGGGTAGAAGCTTTCTTT. It codes for CASSLDLGGVEAFF.

The rearrangement joins TRBV7-8 to TRBJ2-2, with D unresolved. Looked up from germline, CDR1 is SGHVS and CDR2 is FQNEAQ. This CDR3 contains 14 residues. The ends were cut back, 1 base at V and 4 bases at J, with 7 bases in the middle. The CDR3 region has the DNA TGTGCCAGCAGCTTAGAGGAGAGCACCGGGGAGCTGTTTTTT. It encodes CASSLEESTGELFF.

The genes are TRBV7-8 and TRBJ1-5, with D possibly being TRBD1 (5 bases). The length of the CDR3 is 16 residues. Germline lookup yields CDR1 SGHVS and CDR2 FQNEAQ. The ends were cut back, 5 bases at V and 0 bases at J, with 14 bases in the middle. CDR3 in DNA: TGTGCCAGCAGCCCTAATAGGACACATAGCAATCAGCCCCAGCATTTT. Its protein is CASSPNRTHSNQPQHF.

This clone was counted only a few times. V usage is TRBV5-1 and J usage is TRBJ2-5, with 10 bases fitting TRBD1. CDR3 length equals 15 residues. Looked up from germline, CDR1 is SGHRS and CDR2 is YFSETQ. V shed 0 bases, J shed 5 bases, and the junction held 4 bases outside the gene matches. The CDR3 is CASSLGDRGGETQYF. The CDR3 DNA follows: TGCGCCAGCAGCTTGGGGGACAGGGGTGGCGAGACCCAGTACTTC.

The table lists this clone with a count of one. This chain uses TRBV7-8 with TRBJ1-2; 7 bases agree with TRBD1. The CDR3 covers 17 residues. CDR1 and CDR2 (germline): SGHVS, FQNEAQ. V shed 1 base and J 5 bases; nucleotides not matched to a gene: 13. CDR3 nucleotides: TGTGCCAGCAGCTTAGAGATCAGGGGGGATTTTGGGTATGGCTACACCTTC. Protein product: CASSLEIRGDFGYGYTF. The full variable domain, completed using reference TRBV7-8 and TRBJ1-2, is GAGVSQSPRYKVAKRGQDVALRCDPISGHVSLFWYQQALGQGPEFLTYFQNEAQLDKSGLPSDRFFAERPEGSVSTLKIQRTQQEDSAVYLCASSLEIRGDFGYGYTFGSGTRLTVV.

This clone was observed once. The rearrangement joins TRBV11-2 to TRBJ2-7; 8 positions agree with TRBD1. V lost 0 bases and J lost 2; bases outside the gene matches: 3. From germline, CDR1 is SGHAT and CDR2 FQNNGV. The CDR3 is 15 residues long. This chain's CDR3 is CASSLDRTGPYEQYF. The CDR3 nucleotides are TGTGCCAGCAGCTTAGACCGGACAGGGCCCTACGAGCAGTACTTC.

Details on this clone: Other DNA sequences within the sample encode an identical CDR3. The chain uses TRBV9 and TRBJ2-1; 8 bases align to TRBD2. Germline CDR1 and CDR2: SGDLS and YYNGEE. With 0 bases clipped from V and 4 bases from J, the junction kept 3 bases outside the gene matches. The CDR3 consists of 15 residues. The CDR3 DNA is TGTGCCAGCAGCGTAGGGGCGGGGGGATACAATGAGCAGTTCTTC. It encodes CASSVGAGGYNEQFF.

This rearrangement joins TRBV5-1 to TRBJ2-1, with 8 bases aligning to TRBD1. The CDR3 runs to 13 residues. V was clipped by 7 bases and J by 5 bases; unmatched bases: 5. From germline, CDR1 is SGHRS and CDR2 YFSETQ. CDR3 bases: TGCGCCAGCTCGGGACAGGAACACAATGAGCAGTTCTTC. Protein product: CASSGQEHNEQFF.

The J gene is TRBJ1-3, the V gene TRBV6-5; D unresolved. Trimming removed 0 bases at V and 0 bases at J, with 6 bases between. The CDR3 covers 15 residues. Germline-derived CDR1 and CDR2 are MNHEY and SVGAGI. CDR3 DNA sequence: TGTGCCAGCAGTTACTCATCCGGCTCTGGAAACACCATATATTTT. Translation gives CASSYSSGSGNTIYF.

This chain connects TRBV6-4 to TRBJ1-5; a possible D gene is TRBD1 (5 bases). The CDR3 covers 13 residues. Trimming took off 5 bases at V and 4 bases at J, with 9 bases between the two ends. The germline gives CDR1 MRHNA, CDR2 SNTAGT. This CDR3 reads CASSQNRNQPQHF. The CDR3 bases are TGTGCCAGCAGTCAGAACAGGAATCAGCCCCAGCATTTT.

The V and J genes are TRBV7-6 and TRBJ1-4; D is undetermined. CDR3 length: 14 residues. Germline CDR1 reads SGHVS; CDR2 reads FNYEAQ. V was pared by 5 bases and J by 3 bases, with 10 bases between. The CDR3 DNA reads TGTGCCAGCAGCCTGAGTCAGGCTAATGAAAAACTGTTTTTT. Translation gives CASSLSQANEKLFF.

This sequence joins TRBV7-2 and TRBJ1-2, with no clear D. CDR3 size: 10 residues. Germline V gene data show CDR1 as SGHTA and CDR2 as FQGNSA. V shed 8 bases and J shed 6 bases, with 7 bases lying between them. CDR3 residues: CASGADGYTF. Written as DNA, the CDR3 is TGTGCCAGCGGAGCGGATGGCTACACCTTC.

The chain couples TRBV5-1 to TRBJ2-7; D call uncertain. V lost 5 bases, J lost 3 bases, and 15 bases lay in between. This CDR3 is built from 14 residues. The V gene's germline CDR1 is SGHRS and CDR2 YFSETQ. The CDR3 nucleotides are TGCGCCAGCAGGTTAGATCTTGCAAACTACGAGCAGTACTTC. It translates to CASRLDLANYEQYF.

The chain employs TRBV7-6 and TRBJ2-7; tentative D call: TRBD1 (5 bases). This CDR3 has 15 residues. The germline gives CDR1 SGHVS, CDR2 FNYEAQ. Trimming stripped 1 base from V and 3 bases from J, with 13 bases between. CDR3 DNA: TGTGCCAGCAGCTTAGGGGGCGGTAGCAGCTACGAGCAGTACTTC. It is translated as CASSLGGGSSYEQYF.

The chain has TRBV5-1 and TRBJ2-2; possibly TRBD2 for D (6 bases). Between the trimmed V and J ends, which lost 3 bases and 4 bases, there was a span of 16 bases. The CDR3 is 16 amino acids. Germline V gene data show CDR1 as SGHRS and CDR2 as YFSETQ. CDR3 DNA sequence: TGCGCCAGCAGCTACTACACGGGGGTAGGCACCGGGGAGCTGTTTTTT. Its translation: CASSYYTGVGTGELFF.

The chain links TRBV9 to TRBJ2-7, with a tentative D call TRBD2 (5 bases). Trimming took 1 base from V and 5 from J, leaving 13 bases between them. CDR1 is SGDLS, CDR2 YYNGEE, per germline. This CDR3 is built from 14 residues. The DNA for the CDR3 is TGTGCCAGCAGCGTACTCCCTGTGGGAGACGAGCAGTACTTC. Its protein product is CASSVLPVGDEQYF.